This T cell receptor beta chain was sequenced in a study of blood T cell repertoires in COVID-19. The CDR3 totals 11 residues. V was cut by 7 bases and J by 7 bases, with 11 bases left in between. The germline V gene has CDR1 GTSNPN and CDR2 SVGIG (reference sequence). TCRdb's copy holds only in-frame clones and misses some; the assay was immunoSEQ multiplex PCR. The data contain about 140,000 clones, over 75% of them singletons. This clone was seen more than once but under ten times. The sample was PBMCs or T cells enriched from blood (not recorded which). The rearrangement joins TRBV30 to TRBJ2-1, with D perhaps TRBD1 (6 bases). The receptor was derived from a man in his fifties in a cohort exposed to, infected with or recovered from COVID-19 (not recorded which). For the CDR3, the DNA is TGTGCCTCAGGGGTTCGAAATGAGCAGTTCTTC. Translation gives CASGVRNEQFF.